The present entry profiles one T cell receptor beta chain with its context. Its antigen is currently not known. It has no much larger one-base neighbor in the sample; base qualities were not kept. V is cut back by 6 bases and J by 0 bases, with 13 bases in the junction unmatched. CDR1 and CDR2 were assigned from the germline V gene as ENHRY and SYGVKD. Measured from the cysteine to the phenylalanine, the CDR3 is 19 residues long. Of all the DNA, just the CDR3 is kept, 57 bases in frame from base 1. Libraries were constructed by PCR. Sequencer: Illumina HiSeq 2500. To reduce PCR and sequencing biases, unique molecular identifiers were incorporated into the TCR beta cDNA libraries. Approximately 500,000 cDNA molecules were obtained per 1 to 10 million input T cells, so each molecule approximated one T cell. Patient libraries were prepared and sequenced with the same protocol used for the earlier healthy control dataset. Samples belonging to the same batch were prepared together, multiplexed and sequenced on a shared HiSeq lane. The authors' pipeline ran thus. MIGEC was used to process the raw barcoded reads, and molecular identifier groups with only a single read were discarded before consensus assembly and CDR3 extraction. VDJtools was used for post-analysis of the clonotype tables, and diversity was normalized by down-sampling every dataset to the size of the smallest sample. Repertoire overlap clustering matched CDR3 amino acid but not nucleotide sequences to correct batch-related cross-sample contamination. Through fastp at Q25 and MiXCR, TCRdb rebuilt clones from the public reads, retaining in-frame beta chains. Every entry covers one CDR3 protein and lists the most common genes and DNA from its rows. TCRdb assigned the V and J calls; the authors' analysis was not used. This sample holds about 820,000 distinct CDR3 sequences; roughly 50% were observed only once. Roughly 4.4% of the sample comes from the top ten.

TCR beta repertoires were profiled from peripheral blood of about a dozen young patients with multiple sclerosis to demonstrate the VDJtools post-analysis software. Multiple sclerosis patients were children and adolescents aged 6 to 15 years. The sample belongs to a study of post-analysis software for immune sequencing data (dated by TCRdb to the mid-2010s). With respect to the entire study: Recorded disease courses included relapsing-remitting, secondary progressive and progressive-relapsing multiple sclerosis, with some patients lacking subtype annotation. The multiple sclerosis patient repertoires were compared with 10 to 12 previously published healthy control repertoires from donors aged roughly 6 to 27 years. A subset of samples was prepared in parallel using single-end sample barcoding, then pooled and co-amplified after Illumina adapter ligation.

Study-wide conclusions, independent of this receptor: The control group was slightly older than the multiple sclerosis patient group. Significantly higher frequencies in patients than in controls were found for roughly 5 TRBV segments, including TRBV5-6, TRBV5-1 and TRBV20-1. Direct clustering with F measure showed strong co-clustering of samples prepared in the same batch, prompting a batch-effect correction. Multiple sclerosis patients had significantly lower normalized Chao1 diversity than controls, a result that suggests substantial peripheral T-cell clonal expansion.

The chain joins TRBV10-3 to TRBJ2-6; the junction holds 8 bases that match TRBD1. The TCR comes from a girl aged 10-17 years with multiple sclerosis. The source material was blood. The CDR3 loop reads CAIRMGGDRGFSGANVLTF. The sequence in DNA is TGTGCCATCAGAATGGGAGGCGACAGGGGCTTCTCTGGGGCCAACGTCCTGACTTTC.